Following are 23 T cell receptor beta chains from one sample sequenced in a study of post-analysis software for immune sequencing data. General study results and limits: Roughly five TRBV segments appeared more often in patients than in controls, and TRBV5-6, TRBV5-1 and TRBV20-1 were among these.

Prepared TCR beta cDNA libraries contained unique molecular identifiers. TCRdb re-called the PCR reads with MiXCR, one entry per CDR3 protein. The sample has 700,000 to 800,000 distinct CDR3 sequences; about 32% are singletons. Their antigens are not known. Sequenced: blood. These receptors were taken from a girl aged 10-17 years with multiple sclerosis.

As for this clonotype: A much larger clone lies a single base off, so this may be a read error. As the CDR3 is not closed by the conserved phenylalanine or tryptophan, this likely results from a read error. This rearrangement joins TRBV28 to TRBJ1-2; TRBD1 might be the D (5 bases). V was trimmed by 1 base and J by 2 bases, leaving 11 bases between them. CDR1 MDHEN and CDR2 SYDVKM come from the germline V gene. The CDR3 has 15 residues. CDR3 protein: CASSLSGGSNYGYTC. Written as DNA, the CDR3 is TGTGCCAGCAGTTTATCCGGGGGATCGAACTATGGCTACACCTGC.

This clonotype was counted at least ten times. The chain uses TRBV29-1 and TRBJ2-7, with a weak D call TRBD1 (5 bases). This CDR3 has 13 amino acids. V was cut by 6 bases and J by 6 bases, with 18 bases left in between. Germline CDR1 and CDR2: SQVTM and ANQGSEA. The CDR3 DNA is TGCAGCGTCGACGTCGAAGGGGTTGGCGAGCAGTACTTC. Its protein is CSVDVEGVGEQYF.

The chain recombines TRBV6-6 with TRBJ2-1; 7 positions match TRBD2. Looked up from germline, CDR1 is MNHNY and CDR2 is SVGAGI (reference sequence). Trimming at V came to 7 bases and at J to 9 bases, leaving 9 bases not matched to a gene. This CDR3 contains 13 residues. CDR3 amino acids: CASTSRGSGEQFF. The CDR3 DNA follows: TGTGCCAGCACCTCGCGCGGGAGCGGTGAGCAGTTCTTC.

CDR3 sequence: CASSSRLNEQFF. Written as DNA, the CDR3 is TGTGCCAGCAGCTCCCGACTAAATGAGCAGTTCTTC. The genes are TRBV7-9 and TRBJ2-1; weak D call: TRBD2 (5 bases). CDR1 SEHNR and CDR2 FQNEAQ come from the germline V gene (reference sequence). V shed 4 bases and J shed 7 bases, with 8 bases lying between them. This CDR3 has 12 amino acids. The full variable domain, its missing parts supplied by reference TRBV7-9 and TRBJ2-1, is DTGVSQNPRHKITKRGQNVTFRCDPISEHNRLYWYRQTLGQGPEFLTYFQNEAQLEKSRLLSDRFSAERPKGSFSTLEIQRTEQGDSAMYLCASSSRLNEQFFGPGTRLTVL.

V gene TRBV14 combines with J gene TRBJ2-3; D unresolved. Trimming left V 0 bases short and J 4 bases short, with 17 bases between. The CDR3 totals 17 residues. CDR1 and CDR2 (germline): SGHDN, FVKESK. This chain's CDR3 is CASSQEFMVGVPDTQYF. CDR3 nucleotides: TGTGCCAGCAGCCAAGAATTTATGGTTGGAGTTCCAGATACGCAGTATTTT.

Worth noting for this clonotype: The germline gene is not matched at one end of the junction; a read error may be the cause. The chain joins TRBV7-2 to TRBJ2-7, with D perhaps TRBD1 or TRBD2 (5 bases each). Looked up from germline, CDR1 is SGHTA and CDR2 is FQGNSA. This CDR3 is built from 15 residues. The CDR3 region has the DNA TGTGCCGGCAGCTTCAGGGCACTAGACTCCTACGAGCAGTACTTC. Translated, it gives CAGSFRALDSYEQYF.

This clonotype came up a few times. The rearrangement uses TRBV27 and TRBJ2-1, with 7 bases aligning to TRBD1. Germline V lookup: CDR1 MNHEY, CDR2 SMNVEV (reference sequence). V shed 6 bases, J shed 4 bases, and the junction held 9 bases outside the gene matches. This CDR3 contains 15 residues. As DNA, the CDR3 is TGTGCCAGCAGCATCGAGACAGGGACATACAATGAGCAGTTCTTC. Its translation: CASSIETGTYNEQFF.

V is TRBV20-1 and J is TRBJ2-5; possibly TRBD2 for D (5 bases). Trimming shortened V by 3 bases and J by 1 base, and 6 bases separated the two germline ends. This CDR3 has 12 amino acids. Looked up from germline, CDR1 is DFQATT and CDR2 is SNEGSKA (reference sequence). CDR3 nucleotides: TGCAGTGCTAGCCGGGGCCAAGAGACCCAGTACTTC. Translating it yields CSASRGQETQYF.

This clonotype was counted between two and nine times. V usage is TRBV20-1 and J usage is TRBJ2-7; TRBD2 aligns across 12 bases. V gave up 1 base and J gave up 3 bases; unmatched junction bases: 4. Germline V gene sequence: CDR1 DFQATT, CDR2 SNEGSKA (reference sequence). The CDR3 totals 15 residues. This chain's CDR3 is CSARGGLAGLYEQYF. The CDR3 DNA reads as TGCAGTGCTAGAGGTGGACTAGCGGGACTCTACGAGCAGTACTTC.

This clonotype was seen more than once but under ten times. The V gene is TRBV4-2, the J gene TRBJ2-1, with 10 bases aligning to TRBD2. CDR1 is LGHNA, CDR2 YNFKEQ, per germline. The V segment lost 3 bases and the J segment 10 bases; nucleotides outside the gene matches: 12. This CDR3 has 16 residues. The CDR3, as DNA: TGTGCCAGCAGCCATAGAGGAGCGGGAGGGCCGGGCGAGCAGTTCTTC. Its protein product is CASSHRGAGGPGEQFF.

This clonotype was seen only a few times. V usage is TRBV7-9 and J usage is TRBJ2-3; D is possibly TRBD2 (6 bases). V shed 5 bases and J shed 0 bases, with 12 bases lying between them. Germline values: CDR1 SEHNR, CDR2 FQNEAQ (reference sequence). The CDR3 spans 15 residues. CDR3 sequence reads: CASSKAGRSTDTQYF. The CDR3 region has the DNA TGTGCCAGCAGCAAGGCGGGACGGAGCACAGATACGCAGTATTTT.

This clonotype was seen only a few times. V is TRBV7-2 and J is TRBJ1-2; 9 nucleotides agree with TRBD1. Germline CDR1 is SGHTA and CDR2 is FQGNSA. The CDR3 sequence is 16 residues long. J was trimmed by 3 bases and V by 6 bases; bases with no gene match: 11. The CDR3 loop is CASSTTGGVTDYGYTF. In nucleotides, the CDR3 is TGTGCCAGCAGTACGACAGGGGGGGTTACGGACTATGGCTACACCTTC.

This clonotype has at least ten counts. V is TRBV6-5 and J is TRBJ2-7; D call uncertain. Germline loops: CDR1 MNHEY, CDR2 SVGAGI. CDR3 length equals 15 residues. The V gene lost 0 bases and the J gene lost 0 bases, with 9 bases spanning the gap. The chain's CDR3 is CASSYSRLSSYEQYF. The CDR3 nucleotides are TGTGCCAGCAGTTACTCGAGGCTCTCCTCCTACGAGCAGTACTTC.

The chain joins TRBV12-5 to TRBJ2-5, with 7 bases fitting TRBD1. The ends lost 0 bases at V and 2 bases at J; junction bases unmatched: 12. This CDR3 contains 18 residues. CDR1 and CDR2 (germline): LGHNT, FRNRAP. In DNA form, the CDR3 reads TGTGCTAGTGGTTTGGTAATCGGACAGGACGCGAGACAAGAGACCCAGTACTTC. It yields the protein CASGLVIGQDARQETQYF.

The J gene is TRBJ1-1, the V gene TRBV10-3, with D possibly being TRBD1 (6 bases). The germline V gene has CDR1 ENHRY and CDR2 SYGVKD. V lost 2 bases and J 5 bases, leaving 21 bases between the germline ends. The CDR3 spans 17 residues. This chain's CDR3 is CAISEGGGGRYRTEAFF. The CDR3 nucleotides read TGTGCCATCAGTGAGGGTGGAGGGGGTAGGTATCGGACTGAAGCTTTCTTT.

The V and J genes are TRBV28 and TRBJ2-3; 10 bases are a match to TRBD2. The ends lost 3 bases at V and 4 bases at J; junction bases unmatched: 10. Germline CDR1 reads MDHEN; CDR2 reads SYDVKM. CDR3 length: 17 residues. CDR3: CASSFGGPSGRADTQYF. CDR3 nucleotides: TGTGCCAGCAGTTTTGGGGGTCCGAGCGGGAGGGCAGATACGCAGTATTTT.

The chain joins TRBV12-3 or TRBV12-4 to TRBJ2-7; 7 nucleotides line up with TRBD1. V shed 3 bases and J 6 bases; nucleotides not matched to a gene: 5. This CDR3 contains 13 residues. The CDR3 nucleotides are TGTGCCAGCAGTTTTGAGGGGGCGGGCGAGCAGTACTTC. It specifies CASSFEGAGEQYF.

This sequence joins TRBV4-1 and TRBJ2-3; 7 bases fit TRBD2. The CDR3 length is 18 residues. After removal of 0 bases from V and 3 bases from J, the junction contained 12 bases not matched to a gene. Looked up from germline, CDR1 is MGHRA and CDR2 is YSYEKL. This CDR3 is CASSQDSSAGEGTDTQYF. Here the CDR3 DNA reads TGCGCCAGCAGCCAAGATTCGAGCGCGGGAGAGGGGACAGATACGCAGTATTTT.

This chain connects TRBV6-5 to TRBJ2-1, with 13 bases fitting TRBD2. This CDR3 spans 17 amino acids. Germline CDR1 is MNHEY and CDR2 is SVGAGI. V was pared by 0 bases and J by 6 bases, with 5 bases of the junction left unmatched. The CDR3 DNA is TGTGCCAGCAGTTACTCAGGGACTAGCGGGACCTGCAATGAGCAGTTCTTC. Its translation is CASSYSGTSGTCNEQFF.

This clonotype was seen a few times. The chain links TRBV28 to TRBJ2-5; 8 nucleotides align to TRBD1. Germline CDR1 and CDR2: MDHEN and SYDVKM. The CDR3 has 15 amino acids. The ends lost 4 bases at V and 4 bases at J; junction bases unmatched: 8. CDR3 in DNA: TGTGCCAGCAGTTGGGTCGGACAGGGAACAGAGACCCAGTACTTC. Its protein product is CASSWVGQGTETQYF.

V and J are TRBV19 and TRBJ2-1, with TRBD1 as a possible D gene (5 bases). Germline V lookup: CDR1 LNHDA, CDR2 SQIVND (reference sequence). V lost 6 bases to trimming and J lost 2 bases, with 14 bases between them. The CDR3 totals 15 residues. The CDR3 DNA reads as TGTGCCAGTAGACCAACAGGTGTGCCCTACAATGAGCAGTTCTTC. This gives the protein CASRPTGVPYNEQFF.

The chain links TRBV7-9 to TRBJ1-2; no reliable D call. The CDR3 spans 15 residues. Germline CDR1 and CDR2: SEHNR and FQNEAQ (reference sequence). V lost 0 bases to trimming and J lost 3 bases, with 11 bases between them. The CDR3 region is CASSLAAAEDYGYTF. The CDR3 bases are TGTGCCAGCAGCTTAGCGGCTGCAGAGGACTATGGCTACACCTTC.

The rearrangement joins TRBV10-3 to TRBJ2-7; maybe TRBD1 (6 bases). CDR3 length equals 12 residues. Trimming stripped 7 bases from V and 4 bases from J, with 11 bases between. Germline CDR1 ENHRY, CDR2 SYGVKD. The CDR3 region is CAITDSKYEQYF. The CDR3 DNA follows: TGTGCCATCACGGACAGTAAATACGAGCAGTACTTC.